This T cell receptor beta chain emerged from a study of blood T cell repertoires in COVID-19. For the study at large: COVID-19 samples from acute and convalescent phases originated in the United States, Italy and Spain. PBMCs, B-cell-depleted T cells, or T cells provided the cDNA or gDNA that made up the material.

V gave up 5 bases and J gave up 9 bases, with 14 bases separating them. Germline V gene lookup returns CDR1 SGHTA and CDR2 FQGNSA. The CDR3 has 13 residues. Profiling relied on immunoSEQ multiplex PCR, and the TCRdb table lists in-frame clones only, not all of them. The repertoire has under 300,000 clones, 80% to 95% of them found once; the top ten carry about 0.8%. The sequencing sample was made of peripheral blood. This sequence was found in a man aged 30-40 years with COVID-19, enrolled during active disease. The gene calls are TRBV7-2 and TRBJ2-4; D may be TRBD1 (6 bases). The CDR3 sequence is CASSRTGFGIQYF. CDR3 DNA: TGTGCCAGCAGCAGAACAGGGTTCGGCATTCAGTACTTC.